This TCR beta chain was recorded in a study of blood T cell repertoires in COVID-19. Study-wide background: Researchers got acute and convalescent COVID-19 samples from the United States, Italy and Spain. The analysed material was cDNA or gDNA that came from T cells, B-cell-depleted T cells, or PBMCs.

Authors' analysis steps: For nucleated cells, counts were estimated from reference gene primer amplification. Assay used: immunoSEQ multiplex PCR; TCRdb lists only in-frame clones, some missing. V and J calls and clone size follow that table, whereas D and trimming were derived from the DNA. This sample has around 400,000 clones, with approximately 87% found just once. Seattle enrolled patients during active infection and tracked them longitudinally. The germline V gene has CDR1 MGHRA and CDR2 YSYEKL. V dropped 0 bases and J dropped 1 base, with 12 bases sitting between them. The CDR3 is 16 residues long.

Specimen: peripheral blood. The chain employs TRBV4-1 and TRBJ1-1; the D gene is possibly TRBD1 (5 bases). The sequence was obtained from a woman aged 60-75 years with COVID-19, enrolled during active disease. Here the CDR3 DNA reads TGCGCCAGCAGCCAAGAGGGGAGGGGCCGGAACACTGAAGCTTTCTTT. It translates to CASSQEGRGRNTEAFF.